A single sample is the source of the 31 T cell receptor beta chains below, sequenced in a study of early T cells in non-severe SARS-CoV-2 infection. Using its own MiXCR run on the 5' RACE reads, TCRdb lists one record per CDR3 protein. Among 45,000 to 75,000 distinct CDR3 sequences listed, 10% to 15% were seen once. The specimen was whole blood. The source of these receptors is an adult who was a healthcare worker with PCR-confirmed SARS-CoV-2 infection or an uninfected control (not recorded which).

This clonotype was observed at least ten times. The rearrangement links TRBV24-1 to TRBJ2-5; D unresolved. Germline CDR1 and CDR2: KGHDR and SFDVKD. V lost 10 bases, J lost 4 bases, and 12 bases lay in between. The length of the CDR3 is 12 residues. Here the CDR3 reads CATSAPGETQYF. CDR3 nucleotide sequence: TGTGCCACTTCTGCCCCAGGAGAGACCCAGTACTTC.

The V gene is TRBV29-1, the J gene TRBJ2-1; 7 bases align to TRBD2. J gave up 6 bases and V 4 bases, and 6 bases lay outside the gene matches. This CDR3 comprises 13 residues. Germline CDR1 SQVTM, CDR2 ANQGSEA. This CDR3 is CSVGRASGNEQFF. The CDR3 coding sequence is TGCAGCGTTGGCCGAGCTAGCGGCAATGAGCAGTTCTTC.

This clonotype came up a few times. The chain is built from TRBV7-9 and TRBJ2-1; 8 bases map to TRBD1. Germline assignment: CDR1 SEHNR and CDR2 FQNEAQ (reference sequence). The trim removed 4 bases at V and 1 base at J, leaving 3 bases unmatched. This CDR3 contains 15 residues. The CDR3, as DNA: TGTGCCAGCAGCTCCCGGGACAGGTCCTACAATGAGCAGTTCTTC. As protein: CASSSRDRSYNEQFF.

This clonotype has a count of ten or more. V gene TRBV20-1 combines with J gene TRBJ2-7, with D possibly TRBD1 on 6 matching bases. The germline V gene encodes CDR1 DFQATT and CDR2 SNEGSKA (reference sequence). Trimming took 1 base from V and 5 from J, leaving 15 bases between them. This CDR3 is 14 amino acids long. CDR3 amino acids: CSARVGQGNNEQYF. In DNA, the CDR3 is TGCAGTGCTAGAGTGGGGCAGGGGAACAACGAGCAGTACTTC.

This clonotype has more than one count but fewer than ten. The chain joins TRBV7-9 to TRBJ1-5, with D unresolved. V lost 1 base and J lost 0, with 10 bases in between. The CDR3 sequence is 16 residues long. The V gene's germline CDR1 is SEHNR and CDR2 FQNEAQ (reference sequence). The CDR3, as DNA: TGTGCCAGCAGCTTAGGACAACCATATAGCAATCAGCCCCAGCATTTT. Amino acid sequence: CASSLGQPYSNQPQHF.

This clonotype has only a few counts. The rearrangement uses TRBV19 and TRBJ2-7, with 8 bases identical to TRBD1. Germline V lookup: CDR1 LNHDA, CDR2 SQIVND (reference sequence). V gave up 3 bases and J gave up 6 bases; unmatched junction bases: 4. CDR3 length: 13 amino acids. Written as DNA, the CDR3 is TGTGCCAGTAGTATTGGAGACAGGGGCGAGCAGTACTTC. This sequence encodes CASSIGDRGEQYF.

This clonotype appeared a few times. This chain uses TRBV7-3 with TRBJ2-3; TRBD2 agrees at 7 bases. Looked up from germline, CDR1 is SGHTA and CDR2 is FQGTGA. V was clipped by 1 base and J by 2 bases; unmatched bases: 12. This CDR3 has 18 amino acids. CDR3 in DNA: TGTGCCAGCAGCTTAAACGCGTTTGGGACTATAGACACAGATACGCAGTATTTT. Amino acids: CASSLNAFGTIDTDTQYF.

The rearrangement joins TRBV7-9 to TRBJ2-1, with a tentative D call TRBD2 (5 bases). The CDR3 contains 17 residues. The V and J ends lost 5 bases and 0 bases respectively, with 17 bases between them. CDR1 and CDR2 (germline): SEHNR, FQNEAQ (reference sequence). The CDR3 DNA is TGTGCCAGCAGCCGGACTTCCCGAGGGAGCTCCTACAATGAGCAGTTCTTC. It encodes CASSRTSRGSSYNEQFF.

The gene calls are TRBV7-6 and TRBJ2-1, with 12 bases identical to TRBD2. This CDR3 has 15 residues. CDR1 and CDR2 from the germline V gene are SGHVS and FNYEAQ. The V gene end was trimmed by 4 bases and the J gene end by 8 bases; junction bases not matched to a gene: 6. The CDR3 DNA reads as TGTGCCAGCAGCTATCTAGCGGGGGGGCCTGATGAGCAGTTCTTC. This codes for CASSYLAGGPDEQFF.

This clonotype showed up many times. The chain carries TRBV5-5 and TRBJ1-1; D call uncertain. Per germline, CDR1 SGHKS and CDR2 YYEKEE (reference sequence). This CDR3 contains 15 residues. V lost 1 base and J 2 bases, leaving 12 bases between the germline ends. CDR3 region: CASSLKSFQNTEAFF. The CDR3, as DNA: TGTGCCAGCAGCTTGAAGTCCTTCCAAAACACTGAAGCTTTCTTT.

This clonotype was seen only a few times. The chain uses TRBV7-3 and TRBJ2-7; D gene unclear. Germline assignment: CDR1 SGHTA and CDR2 FQGTGA. CDR3 size: 13 residues. Trimming stripped 5 bases from V and 4 bases from J, with 12 bases between. The CDR3 protein is CASSPTPLYEQYF. The CDR3 DNA sequence: TGTGCCAGCAGCCCCACACCCCTTTACGAGCAGTACTTC. Looking up the rest from reference TRBV7-3 and TRBJ2-7 gives the full variable domain: GAGVSQTPSNKVTEKGKYVELRCDPISGHTALYWYRQSLGQGPEFLIYFQGTGAADDSGLPNDRFFAVRPEGSVSTLKIQRTERGDSAVYLCASSPTPLYEQYFGPGTRLTVT.

This clonotype was seen repeatedly, ten times or more. The chain recombines TRBV11-2 with TRBJ1-2; perhaps TRBD1 as D (5 bases). CDR1 and CDR2 (germline): SGHAT, FQNNGV. V shed 5 bases and J shed 6 bases, with 10 bases lying between them. The CDR3 is 12 residues long. The CDR3 region has the DNA TGTGCCAGCAGCCCCCAGGGTCATGGCTACACCTTC. This sequence encodes CASSPQGHGYTF. The complete variable domain, with remaining parts taken from reference TRBV11-2 and TRBJ1-2, reads EAGVAQSPRYKIIEKRQSVAFWCNPISGHATLYWYQQILGQGPKLLIQFQNNGVVDDSQLPKDRFSAERLKGVDSTLKIQPAKLEDSAVYLCASSPQGHGYTFGSGTRLTVV.

The table lists this clonotype with many counts. This CDR3 is CASSVRATYEQYF. CDR3 DNA sequence: TGTGCCAGCAGTGTGAGAGCTACCTACGAGCAGTACTTC. V and J are TRBV2 and TRBJ2-7; D unclear. The CDR3 extends over 13 amino acids. Germline V gives CDR1 SNHLY, CDR2 FYNNEI. V was shortened by 4 bases and J by 2 bases, with 9 bases between the two germline ends.

The chain uses TRBV11-2 and TRBJ1-6; no firm D call. This CDR3 spans 14 amino acids. Germline V gene data show CDR1 as SGHAT and CDR2 as FQNNGV. V dropped 5 bases and J dropped 7 bases, with 12 bases sitting between them. The CDR3 loop reads CASSPRLQNSPLHF. CDR3 nucleotides: TGTGCCAGCAGCCCAAGACTCCAAAATTCACCCCTCCACTTT.

This clonotype has just a few counts. The gene calls are TRBV20-1 and TRBJ2-7, with 7 positions matching TRBD2. Per the germline V gene, CDR1 is DFQATT and CDR2 is SNEGSKA (reference sequence). V gave up 0 bases and J gave up 4 bases; unmatched junction bases: 3. The CDR3 consists of 13 residues. The CDR3 DNA follows: TGCAGTGCTAGAGAGGCTAGCGGTTACGAGCAGTACTTC. Translating gives CSAREASGYEQYF.

V gene TRBV20-1 combines with J gene TRBJ2-5; 11 bases align to TRBD2. The CDR3 has 17 residues. V was pared by 3 bases and J by 2 bases, with 11 bases of the junction left unmatched. The germline V gene encodes CDR1 DFQATT and CDR2 SNEGSKA (reference sequence). This chain's CDR3 is CSASGRLAGGSQETQYF. The CDR3 DNA follows: TGCAGTGCTAGTGGGCGGCTAGCGGGGGGTTCACAAGAGACCCAGTACTTC.

V gene TRBV6-6 combines with J gene TRBJ2-7; perhaps D is TRBD1 or TRBD2 (5 bases each). The CDR3 has 14 residues. Per the germline V gene, CDR1 is MNHNY and CDR2 is SVGAGI (reference sequence). The V end lost 6 bases, the J end lost 0 bases, and 12 bases lay between the germline ends. The CDR3 protein is CASRDGAYSYEQYF. DNA of the CDR3: TGTGCCAGCAGGGACGGGGCTTACTCCTACGAGCAGTACTTC.

The rearrangement links TRBV6-5 to TRBJ1-1, with 7 bases fitting TRBD1. V shed 6 bases and J 3 bases; nucleotides not matched to a gene: 10. The CDR3 runs 15 residues. Germline CDR1 reads MNHEY; CDR2 reads SVGAGI. The CDR3 here is CASSRDSRRDTEAFF. The CDR3 DNA is TGTGCCAGCAGCCGGGACAGCCGTCGAGACACTGAAGCTTTCTTT.

This clonotype was seen only a few times. The chain joins TRBV27 to TRBJ2-7; 7 bases align to TRBD1. After removal of 6 bases from V and 2 bases from J, the junction contained 4 bases not matched to a gene. There are 13 residues in the CDR3. Germline V CDR1 and CDR2: MNHEY, SMNVEV (reference sequence). The CDR3 region is CASSIGQAYEQYF. The CDR3 DNA is TGTGCCAGCAGCATAGGACAGGCCTACGAGCAGTACTTC.

This clonotype has more than one count but fewer than ten. This chain connects TRBV5-4 to TRBJ2-5, with 11 bases identical to TRBD2. CDR3 length: 17 residues. Germline CDR1 SGHNT, CDR2 YYREEE (reference sequence). Trimming cost V 0 bases and J 3 bases; bases outside gene matches: 7. Here the CDR3 reads CASSLGLSGGVEETQYF. CDR3 sequence (DNA): TGTGCCAGCAGCTTGGGCCTTAGCGGGGGGGTGGAAGAGACCCAGTACTTC.

This clonotype occurred many times. V is TRBV24-1 and J is TRBJ2-5; no clear D. The CDR3 consists of 14 residues. Trimming removed 3 bases at V and 4 bases at J, with 11 bases between. Germline-derived CDR1 and CDR2 are KGHDR and SFDVKD. CDR3 amino acids: CATSDPRSGETQYF. CDR3 nucleotides: TGTGCCACCAGTGATCCCCGTTCGGGAGAGACCCAGTACTTC.

This rearrangement joins TRBV5-8 to TRBJ1-6, with D hard to call. Germline lookup yields CDR1 SGHTS and CDR2 YDEGEE. The CDR3 has 15 amino acids. V lost 3 bases to trimming and J lost 6 bases, with 13 bases between them. CDR3 in DNA: TGTGCCAGCAGCTCCACCGGGGATAGTAATTCACCCCTCCACTTT. Its protein is CASSSTGDSNSPLHF.

This clonotype appeared many times. CDR3 protein: CASSWEEVYGYTF. The CDR3 DNA follows: TGTGCCAGCAGCTGGGAGGAGGTCTATGGCTACACCTTC. The genes are TRBV7-9 and TRBJ1-2; D unresolved. The CDR3 runs to 13 residues. V dropped 4 bases and J dropped 4 bases, with 10 bases sitting between them. The V gene's germline CDR1 is SEHNR and CDR2 FQNEAQ (reference sequence).

This clonotype was seen ten or more times. The chain has TRBV11-2 and TRBJ2-1; D unresolved. Germline lookup yields CDR1 SGHAT and CDR2 FQNNGV. The V and J ends lost 0 bases and 3 bases respectively, with 12 bases between them. The CDR3 is 16 residues long. For the CDR3, the DNA is TGTGCCAGCAGCTTAGATCAGGCGGTATTCTACAATGAGCAGTTCTTC. Translation gives CASSLDQAVFYNEQFF.

In the case of this clonotype: A much larger clone is a single base away; this may be a read error. This chain connects TRBV5-1 to TRBJ2-7; no definite D call. Looked up from germline, CDR1 is SGHRS and CDR2 is YFSETQ. The CDR3 is 16 residues long. The CDR3 region is CVSSLDSAIPSYEQYF. In nucleotides, the CDR3 is TGCGTCAGCAGCTTGGATTCGGCTATTCCGTCCTACGAGCAGTACTTC. The entire variable domain, with the rest obtained from reference TRBV5-1 and TRBJ2-7, is as follows: KAGVTQTPRYLIKTRGQQVTLSCSPISGHRSVSWYQQTPGQGLQFLFEYFSETQRNKGNFPGRFSGRQFSNSRSEMNVSTLELGDSALYLCVSSLDSAIPSYEQYFGPGTRLTVT.

This clonotype was recorded a few times. One end of the junction fails to match germline, which may point to a read error. The chain has TRBV4-2 and TRBJ2-1; TRBD2 might be the D (7 bases). Germline V gene lookup returns CDR1 LGHNA and CDR2 YNFKEQ. CDR3 size: 15 residues. The CDR3 DNA is TGTGTCAGCAGCGAAAGCCGGGGGGCGAACAATGAGCAGTTCTTC. It encodes CVSSESRGANNEQFF.

This clonotype was found many times. This chain joins TRBV4-3 and TRBJ2-7; TRBD2 might be the D (6 bases). Germline V gene sequence: CDR1 LGHNA, CDR2 YSLEER. Trimming took 1 base from V and 3 from J, leaving 19 bases between them. The CDR3 sequence is 17 residues long. The CDR3 sequence: CASSQVGSGGAVYEQYF. The CDR3, as DNA: TGCGCCAGCAGCCAAGTTGGGAGCGGCGGGGCCGTCTACGAGCAGTACTTC.

This clonotype has more than one count but fewer than ten. The rearrangement links TRBV5-5 to TRBJ2-3, with TRBD2 matching over 9 bases. This CDR3 contains 16 residues. J was trimmed by 2 bases and V by 4 bases; bases with no gene match: 8. CDR1 and CDR2 (germline): SGHKS, YYEKEE (reference sequence). Here the CDR3 DNA reads TGTGCCAGCAGCGCGGGAGGGCAGTACGCCACAGATACGCAGTATTTT. This gives the protein CASSAGGQYATDTQYF.

This clonotype came up a few times. V gene TRBV11-2 combines with J gene TRBJ1-5; D is unresolved. V lost 1 base and J 5 bases, leaving 6 bases between the germline ends. This CDR3 region has 13 residues. Per germline, CDR1 SGHAT and CDR2 FQNNGV. CDR3 amino acids: CASSLVVDQPQHF. The CDR3, as DNA: TGTGCCAGCAGCTTAGTCGTTGATCAGCCCCAGCATTTT.

This clonotype has a count of ten or more. The J gene is TRBJ2-5, the V gene TRBV7-9, with TRBD1 matching over 9 bases. This CDR3 comprises 14 residues. J lost 3 bases, V lost 1 base, and 0 bases had no gene match. In germline, CDR1 is SEHNR, CDR2 FQNEAQ (reference sequence). CDR3 sequence: CASSLGTGEETQYF. CDR3 bases: TGTGCCAGCAGCTTAGGGACAGGGGAAGAGACCCAGTACTTC.

J is TRBJ2-3 and V is TRBV7-9; D gene uncertain. V gave up 6 bases and J gave up 0 bases, with 19 bases separating them. The CDR3 length is 17 residues. Germline V gene lookup returns CDR1 SEHNR and CDR2 FQNEAQ (reference sequence). The CDR3 region is CASRPKSGGPSTDTQYF. The CDR3 DNA reads as TGTGCCAGCAGACCCAAATCGGGCGGACCTAGCACAGATACGCAGTATTTT.